The T cell receptor (beta chain) described here comes from a study of liver allograft versus peripheral blood T cells. The overall study: Recipients' peripheral blood served as the comparator for T cell receptor repertoires in transplanted livers. Overall study findings and caveats: Intragraft liver T cell receptor repertoires reportedly differed from peripheral blood repertoires.

In TCRdb, the reads were re-called with MiXCR into one record per CDR3 protein. The table lists fewer than 15,000 distinct CDR3 sequences, roughly 18% of them singletons, with more than 1.5% in the top ten. Germline V lookup: CDR1 DFQATT, CDR2 SNEGSKA (reference sequence). The length of the CDR3 is 15 residues. Trimming pared 1 base from V and 4 bases from J, leaving 13 bases between. For this clonotype: Its antigen is undetermined.

The chain carries TRBV20-1 and TRBJ2-2, with D uncertain. This TCR derives from a human patient who had a liver transplant. Some of the T cells might come from the graft donor. This chain's CDR3 is CSARAVAESTGELFF. Here the CDR3 DNA reads TGCAGTGCTAGAGCGGTCGCAGAAAGCACCGGGGAGCTGTTTTTT.